The clone carrying this TCR beta chain was seen a handful of times. This record comes from a study of identical twins. TCRdb fed the 5' RACE reads into MiXCR, producing one record per CDR3 protein. The profile covers 500,000 to 550,000 distinct CDR3 sequences, with around 20% appearing a single time and 0.4% to 0.6% taken by the ten largest. V lost 1 base and J 10 bases, leaving 11 bases between the germline ends. Germline values: CDR1 DFQATT, CDR2 SNEGSKA (reference sequence). There are 12 residues in the CDR3. Another study also made use of these data, one on yellow fever vaccine responses in identical twins.

The TCR sequence derives from a woman younger than 30 in good health. The sample consisted of CD4+ T cells sorted from blood. The chain uses TRBV20-1 and TRBJ1-5, with TRBD1 as a possible D gene (5 bases). This chain's CDR3 is CSARASGGPQHF. The CDR3 nucleotides are TGCAGTGCTAGAGCCTCGGGGGGTCCCCAGCATTTT.